This is a list of T cell receptor beta chains from one sample in a study of T cells after yellow fever vaccination. MiXCR, applied by TCRdb to the 5' RACE reads, yields one record per CDR3 protein. The profile shows around 310,000 distinct CDR3 sequences, 3.6% of them singletons. The source material was PBMCs, sampled on the day of the yellow fever booster vaccination. The source of these receptors is a man aged 18-30 years who received the YFV17D yellow fever vaccine. Both conserved end residues are part of each CDR3. Fields, in order: V gene, J gene, D gene, clone size, CDR3 protein, CDR3 DNA. The D gene is left open where the match is weak. For some rows the clone size is stated as once, few or many, or as a class when expanded; others skip it.

TRBV7-9,TRBJ1-1,.,many,CASSAGLLGTEAFF,TGTGCCAGCAGCGCGGGGCTCTTGGGCACTGAAGCTTTCTTT
TRBV5-1,TRBJ2-4,TRBD2,many,CASRWTGLAGNIQYF,TGCGCCAGCAGATGGACCGGACTAGCGGGGAACATTCAGTACTTC
TRBV7-9,TRBJ2-3,.,few,CASRTSDTQYF,TGTGCCAGTCGAACATCAGATACGCAGTATTTT
TRBV6-5,TRBJ2-3,.,.,CASRKEGPDTQYF,TGTGCCAGCAGAAAGGAGGGGCCAGATACGCAGTATTTT
TRBV20-1,TRBJ2-3,.,many,CSVAPAGRAQYF,TGCAGTGTGGCTCCGGCCGGGCGGGCGCAGTATTTT
TRBV29-1,TRBJ1-2,.,.,CSVEETTGMREDYGYTF,TGCAGCGTTGAAGAGACCACAGGGATGAGGGAGGACTATGGCTACACCTTC
TRBV12-3/TRBV12-4,TRBJ2-1,.,many,CASIPRGTAILVYNEQFF,TGTGCCAGCATTCCCAGGGGAACGGCTATATTGGTCTACAATGAGCAGTTCTTC
TRBV11-2,TRBJ2-3,.,.,CASRIPFRTLVTDTQYF,TGTGCCAGCAGAATCCCGTTCAGGACCCTAGTCACAGATACGCAGTATTTT
TRBV19,TRBJ1-1,.,few,CASISGLFYTEAFF,TGTGCCAGTATTTCCGGGCTGTTTTACACTGAAGCTTTCTTT
TRBV20-1,TRBJ2-3,TRBD2,many,CSCDAGGSTDTQYF,TGCTCGTGCGATGCGGGGGGAAGCACAGATACGCAGTATTTT
TRBV7-8,TRBJ2-1,TRBD2,many,CASSLTSGVNYEQFF,TGTGCCAGCAGTTTGACTAGCGGGGTCAACTATGAGCAGTTCTTC
TRBV29-1,TRBJ2-2,TRBD2,.,CSVERETGTGELFF,TGCAGCGTTGAGCGGGAGACGGGGACCGGGGAGCTGTTTTTT
TRBV4-2,TRBJ1-1,.,few,CASSLREGETEAFF,TGTGCCAGCAGCCTGCGGGAGGGAGAGACTGAAGCTTTCTTT
TRBV18,TRBJ1-4,TRBD1,few,CASSPGTANEKLFF,TGTGCCAGCTCACCAGGGACAGCTAATGAAAAACTGTTTTTT
TRBV7-2,TRBJ2-2,TRBD2,.,CASSPPRAGGIGELFF,TGTGCCAGCAGCCCCCCCCGAGCGGGGGGTATCGGGGAGCTGTTTTTT
TRBV5-1,TRBJ1-1,.,few,CASSFSDGTEAFF,TGCGCCAGCAGCTTCAGCGACGGAACTGAAGCTTTCTTT
TRBV29-1,TRBJ2-3,TRBD2,.,CSVGYGRGSTDTQYF,TGCAGCGTTGGATATGGGCGGGGGAGCACAGATACGCAGTATTTT
TRBV7-2,TRBJ2-5,.,.,CASSPARQDPETQYF,TGTGCCAGCAGCCCAGCCAGACAGGATCCAGAGACCCAGTACTTC
TRBV7-2,TRBJ2-7,.,many,CASSAEGSLAYEQYF,TGTGCCAGCAGCGCAGAGGGCAGTTTAGCCTACGAGCAGTACTTC
TRBV5-4,TRBJ2-2,TRBD1,many,CASSPGTGYTGELFF,TGTGCCAGCAGCCCCGGGACAGGGTACACCGGGGAGCTGTTTTTT
TRBV10-3,TRBJ2-5,TRBD2,few,CAISRAGELGETQYF,TGTGCCATCAGTAGAGCGGGGGAGCTCGGAGAGACCCAGTACTTC
TRBV6-6,TRBJ2-3,TRBD2,many,CASRHTLGGATDTQYF,TGTGCCAGCAGACACACCCTCGGGGGGGCCACAGATACGCAGTATTTT
TRBV6-6,TRBJ2-5,TRBD1,few,CASRIRTGTGQETQYF,TGTGCCAGCCGAATTAGGACCGGGACAGGACAAGAGACCCAGTACTTC
TRBV30,TRBJ2-1,.,few,CAWSAGGQSRFF,TGTGCCTGGAGTGCCGGTGGGCAAAGTCGGTTCTTC
TRBV11-2,TRBJ1-6,.,many,CASSFPRVAHNSPLHF,TGTGCCAGCAGCTTCCCGCGGGTTGCCCATAATTCACCCCTCCACTTT
TRBV11-2,TRBJ2-1,TRBD2,many,CASSPPRTSPSSYNEQFF,TGTGCCAGCAGCCCACCCCGGACTAGCCCCAGCTCCTACAATGAGCAGTTCTTC
TRBV20-1,TRBJ2-4,.,many,CSASRQAPIQYF,TGCAGTGCTAGCAGACAGGCCCCCATTCAGTACTTC
TRBV11-2,TRBJ2-2,TRBD2,many,CASSLGSRGATNTGELFF,TGTGCCAGCAGCTTAGGCTCGCGGGGGGCGACCAACACCGGGGAGCTGTTTTTT
TRBV20-1,TRBJ1-3,.,many,CSALDRNSGNTIYF,TGCAGTGCTTTAGACAGAAACTCTGGAAACACCATATATTTT
TRBV7-6,TRBJ2-1,TRBD1,many,CASTLGTGGNNEQFF,TGTGCCAGCACCCTCGGGACAGGGGGCAACAATGAGCAGTTCTTC
TRBV4-3,TRBJ2-1,TRBD2,many,CASSQSLTSGGTGNEQFF,TGCGCCAGCAGCCAATCATTGACTAGCGGCGGCACTGGGAATGAGCAGTTCTTC
TRBV7-9,TRBJ2-1,TRBD1,many,CASSLGQGLYNEQFF,TGTGCCAGCAGCCTAGGACAGGGGTTGTACAATGAGCAGTTCTTC
TRBV7-2,TRBJ1-6,.,.,CASARGTYNSPLHF,TGTGCCAGTGCCAGGGGAACCTATAATTCACCCCTCCACTTT
TRBV7-2,TRBJ2-7,.,many,CASSSRGQGEQYF,TGTGCCAGCAGCTCGAGGGGTCAGGGCGAGCAGTACTTC
TRBV12-3/TRBV12-4,TRBJ1-5,TRBD1,few,CASSGGQTYSNQPQHF,TGTGCCAGCAGTGGGGGACAGACGTATAGCAATCAGCCCCAGCATTTT
TRBV20-1,TRBJ2-7,.,many,CSARGGRSYEQYF,TGCAGTGCTAGAGGAGGACGGTCCTACGAGCAGTACTTC
TRBV15,TRBJ2-6,.,.,CATSRDSEGANVLTF,TGTGCCACCAGCAGAGATTCTGAGGGGGCCAACGTCCTGACTTTC
TRBV12-3/TRBV12-4,TRBJ2-7,TRBD1,.,CASSLQGPHEQYF,TGTGCCAGCAGCCTACAGGGGCCCCACGAGCAGTACTTC
TRBV11-2,TRBJ2-1,.,many,CASSSPLGVYNEQFF,TGTGCCAGCAGTTCCCCCCTCGGGGTTTACAATGAGCAGTTCTTC
TRBV11-3,TRBJ2-1,TRBD1,.,CASSLGDRGGNEQFF,TGTGCCAGCAGCTTAGGGGACAGGGGTGGGAATGAGCAGTTCTTC
TRBV20-1,TRBJ1-3,.,.,CSARAGWGEGNTIYF,TGCAGTGCTAGAGCCGGTTGGGGGGAAGGAAACACCATATATTTT
TRBV7-2,TRBJ1-2,.,few,CASSRSQYGYTF,TGTGCCAGCAGCCGCAGTCAGTACGGCTACACCTTC
TRBV19,TRBJ2-6,.,.,CASSILTFQSSGANVLTF,TGTGCCAGTAGTATCCTTACCTTCCAGAGCTCTGGGGCCAACGTCCTGACTTTC
TRBV14,TRBJ1-6,TRBD1,few,CASSQTGGAYSPLHF,TGTGCCAGCAGCCAAACAGGGGGCGCATATTCACCCCTCCACTTT
TRBV15,TRBJ1-6,TRBD1,few,CATRFPGTVNSPLHF,TGTGCCACCAGGTTCCCCGGGACAGTTAATTCACCCCTCCACTTT
TRBV7-9,TRBJ2-5,TRBD1,many,CASRLGKGQGQETQYF,TGTGCCAGCAGACTAGGGAAGGGACAGGGACAAGAGACCCAGTACTTC
TRBV27,TRBJ2-7,.,many,CASSLGQLYEQYF,TGTGCCAGCAGTTTGGGGCAGCTATACGAGCAGTACTTC
TRBV7-8,TRBJ2-7,.,many,CASSLEAGPFYEQYF,TGTGCCAGCAGCTTAGAAGCAGGGCCCTTTTACGAGCAGTACTTC
TRBV20-1,TRBJ2-7,TRBD1,few,CSARGRTGTGSTYEQYF,TGCAGTGCTAGAGGCAGAACTGGGACAGGGTCCACCTACGAGCAGTACTTC
TRBV5-4,TRBJ2-3,.,.,CASSHNGQPGRTQYF,TGTGCCAGCAGCCATAACGGTCAGCCGGGGCGTACGCAGTATTTT
TRBV5-5,TRBJ2-1,TRBD2,.,CASRTTSGAYNEQFF,TGTGCCAGCAGGACTACTAGCGGGGCGTACAATGAGCAGTTCTTC
TRBV19,TRBJ2-2,TRBD1,.,CASSPGTANTGELIF,TGTGCCAGTAGTCCCGGGACAGCCAACACCGGGGAGCTGATTTTT
TRBV12-3/TRBV12-4,TRBJ2-5,TRBD2,few,CASSRLKLAGGVETQYF,TGTGCCAGCAGCCGCCTCAAACTAGCGGGGGGAGTAGAGACCCAGTACTTC
TRBV20-1,TRBJ2-6,.,.,CSATDRTGANVLTF,TGCAGTGCCACCGACAGAACTGGGGCCAACGTCCTGACTTTC
TRBV5-4,TRBJ2-5,.,.,CASSLNRAETQYF,TGTGCCAGCAGCTTGAACAGGGCCGAGACCCAGTACTTC
TRBV5-4,TRBJ2-5,.,.,CASSLMGIQETQYF,TGTGCCAGCAGCTTGATGGGGATACAAGAGACCCAGTACTTC
TRBV7-2,TRBJ1-1,TRBD1,.,CASSTTWTGGVAFF,TGTGCCAGCAGCACCACCTGGACAGGAGGGGTAGCTTTCTTT
TRBV30,TRBJ1-1,.,.,CAWKTVNTEAFF,TGTGCCTGGAAAACCGTGAACACTGAAGCTTTCTTT
TRBV27,TRBJ2-7,.,many,CASSRQSSYEQYF,TGTGCCAGCAGCCGACAGAGCTCCTACGAGCAGTACTTC
TRBV5-1,TRBJ2-3,TRBD1,many,CASSRDRPSTDTQYF,TGCGCCAGCAGCAGGGACAGACCCTCCACAGATACGCAGTATTTT